One TCR beta chain is described in this entry. Its specificity is not known. The data are from a study of monozygotic twins with inflammatory bowel disease. General study results and limits: TCRbeta inverse Simpson diversity was decreased in IBD patients versus healthy co-twins.

No DNA is given; TCRdb re-called the 5' RACE reads and lists each CDR3 protein once. The sample is made up of 400,000 or so distinct CDR3 sequences, and the top ten hold 2% to 2.5% of it. The CDR3 spans 15 residues. The chain employs TRBV12-3 or TRBV12-4 and TRBJ2-6. This TCR was recovered from a human donor with ulcerative colitis or Crohn's disease, or a healthy co-twin of an affected twin (not recorded which). The source material was blood. The CDR3 sequence: CASSLRVSGANVLTF.